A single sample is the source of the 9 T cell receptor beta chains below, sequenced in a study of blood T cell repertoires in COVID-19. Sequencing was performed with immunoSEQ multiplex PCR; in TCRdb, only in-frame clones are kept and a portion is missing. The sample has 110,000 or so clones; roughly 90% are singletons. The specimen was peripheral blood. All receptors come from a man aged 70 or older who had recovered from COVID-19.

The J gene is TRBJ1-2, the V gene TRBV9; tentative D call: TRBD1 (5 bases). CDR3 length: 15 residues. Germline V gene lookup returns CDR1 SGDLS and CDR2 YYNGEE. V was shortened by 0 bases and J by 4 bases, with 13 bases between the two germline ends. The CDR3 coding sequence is TGTGCCAGCAGCGTAGGACAGCCGTGGGGCTATGGCTACACCTTC. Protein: CASSVGQPWGYGYTF.

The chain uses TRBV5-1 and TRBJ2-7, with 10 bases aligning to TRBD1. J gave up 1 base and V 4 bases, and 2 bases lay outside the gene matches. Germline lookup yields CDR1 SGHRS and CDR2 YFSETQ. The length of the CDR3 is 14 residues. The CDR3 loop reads CASSLGQGSYEQYF. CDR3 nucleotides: TGCGCCAGCAGCCTGGGACAGGGGTCCTACGAGCAGTACTTC.

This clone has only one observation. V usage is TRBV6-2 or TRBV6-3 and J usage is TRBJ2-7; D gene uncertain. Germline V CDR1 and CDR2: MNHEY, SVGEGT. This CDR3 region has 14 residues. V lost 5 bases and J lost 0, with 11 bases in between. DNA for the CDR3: TGTGCCAGCAGTACCCGACTTGACTCCTACGAGCAGTACTTC. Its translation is CASSTRLDSYEQYF.

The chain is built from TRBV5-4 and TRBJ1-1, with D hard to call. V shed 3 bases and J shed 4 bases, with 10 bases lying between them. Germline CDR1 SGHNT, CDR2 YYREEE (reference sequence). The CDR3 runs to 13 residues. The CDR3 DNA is TGTGCCAGCAGCTCGGAGCGGGGCACTGAAGCTTTCTTT. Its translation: CASSSERGTEAFF.

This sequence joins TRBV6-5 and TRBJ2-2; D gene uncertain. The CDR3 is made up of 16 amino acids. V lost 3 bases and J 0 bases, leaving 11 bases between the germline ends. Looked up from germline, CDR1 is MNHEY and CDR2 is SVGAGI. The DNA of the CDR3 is TGTGCCAGCAGTTATGGGCTTCCACCGAACACCGGGGAGCTGTTTTTT. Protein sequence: CASSYGLPPNTGELFF.

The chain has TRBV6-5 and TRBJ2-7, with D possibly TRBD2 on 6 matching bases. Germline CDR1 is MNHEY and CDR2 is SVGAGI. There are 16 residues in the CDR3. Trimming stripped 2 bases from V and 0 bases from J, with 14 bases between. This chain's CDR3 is CASSYGLVGSSYEQYF. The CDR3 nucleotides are TGTGCCAGCAGTTACGGCCTGGTCGGGAGCTCCTACGAGCAGTACTTC.

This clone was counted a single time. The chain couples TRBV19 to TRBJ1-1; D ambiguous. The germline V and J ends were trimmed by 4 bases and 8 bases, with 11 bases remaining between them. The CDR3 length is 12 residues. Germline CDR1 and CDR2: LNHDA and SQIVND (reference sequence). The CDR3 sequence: CASSTGGMEAFF. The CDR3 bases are TGTGCCAGTAGTACTGGAGGAATGGAAGCTTTCTTT.

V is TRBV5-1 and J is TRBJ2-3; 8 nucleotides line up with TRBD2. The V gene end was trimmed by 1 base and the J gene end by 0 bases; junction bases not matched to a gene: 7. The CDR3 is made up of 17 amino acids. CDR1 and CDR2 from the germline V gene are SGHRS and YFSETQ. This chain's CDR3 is CASSLPLAGPSTDTQYF. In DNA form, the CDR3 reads TGCGCCAGCAGCTTGCCGCTAGCGGGCCCTAGCACAGATACGCAGTATTTT.

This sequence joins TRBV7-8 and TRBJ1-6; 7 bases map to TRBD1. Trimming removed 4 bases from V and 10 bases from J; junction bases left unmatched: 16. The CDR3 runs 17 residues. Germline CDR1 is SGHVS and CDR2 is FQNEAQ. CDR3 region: CASSSYASTGLDSPLHF. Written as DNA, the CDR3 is TGTGCCAGCAGCTCCTACGCCTCGACAGGGCTAGACTCACCCCTCCACTTT.